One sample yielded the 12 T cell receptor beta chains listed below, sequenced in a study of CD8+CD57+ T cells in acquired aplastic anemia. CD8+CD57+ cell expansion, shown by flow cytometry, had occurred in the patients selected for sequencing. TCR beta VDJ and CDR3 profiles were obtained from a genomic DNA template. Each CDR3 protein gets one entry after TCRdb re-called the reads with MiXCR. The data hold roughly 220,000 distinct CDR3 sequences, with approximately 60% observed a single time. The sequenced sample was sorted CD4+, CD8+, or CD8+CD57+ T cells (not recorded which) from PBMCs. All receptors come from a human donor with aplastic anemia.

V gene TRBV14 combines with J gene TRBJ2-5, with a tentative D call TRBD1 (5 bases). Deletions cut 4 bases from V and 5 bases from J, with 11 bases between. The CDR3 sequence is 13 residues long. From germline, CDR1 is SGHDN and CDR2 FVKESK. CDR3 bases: TGTGCCAGCAGCCCATGGAACAGGGAGACCCAGTACTTC. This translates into CASSPWNRETQYF.

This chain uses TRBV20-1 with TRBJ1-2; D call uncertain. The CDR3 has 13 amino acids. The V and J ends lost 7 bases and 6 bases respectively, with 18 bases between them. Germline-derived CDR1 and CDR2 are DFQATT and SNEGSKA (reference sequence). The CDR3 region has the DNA TGCAGTGTTCTCCTAAGTGGGCTGAATGGCTACACCTTC. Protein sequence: CSVLLSGLNGYTF.

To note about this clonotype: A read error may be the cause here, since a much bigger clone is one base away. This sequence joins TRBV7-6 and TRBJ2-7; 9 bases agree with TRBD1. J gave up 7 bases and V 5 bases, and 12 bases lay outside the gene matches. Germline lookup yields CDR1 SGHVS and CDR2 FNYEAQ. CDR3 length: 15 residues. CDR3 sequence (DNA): TGTGCCAGCAGCAGGGGACAGGGAGTGATCAATGAGCAGTACTTC. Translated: CASSRGQGVINEQYF.

Here the CDR3 reads CASSEQWWDQPQHF. The CDR3 nucleotides read TGTGCCAGCAGCGAGCAGTGGTGGGATCAGCCCCAGCATTTT. This chain links TRBV9 with TRBJ1-5; no firm D call. The ends were cut back, 3 bases at V and 5 bases at J, with 12 bases in the middle. The germline CDR1 and CDR2 sequences are SGDLS and YYNGEE. The CDR3 sequence is 14 residues long.

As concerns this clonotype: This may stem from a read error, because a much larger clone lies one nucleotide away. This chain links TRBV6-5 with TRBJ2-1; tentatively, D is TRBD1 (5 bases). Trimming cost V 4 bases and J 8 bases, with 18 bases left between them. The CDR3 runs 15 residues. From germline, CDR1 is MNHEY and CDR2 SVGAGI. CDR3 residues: CASSCWAVGRDEQFF. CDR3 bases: TGTGCCAGCAGTTGCTGGGCTGTCGGCAGGGATGAGCAGTTCTTC.

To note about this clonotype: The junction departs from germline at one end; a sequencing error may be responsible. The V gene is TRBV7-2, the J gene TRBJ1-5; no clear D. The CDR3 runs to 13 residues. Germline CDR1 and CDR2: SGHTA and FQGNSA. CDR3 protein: CASSGESNHPQHF. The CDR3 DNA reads TGTGCCAGCAGCGGGGAAAGCAATCATCCCCAGCATTTT.

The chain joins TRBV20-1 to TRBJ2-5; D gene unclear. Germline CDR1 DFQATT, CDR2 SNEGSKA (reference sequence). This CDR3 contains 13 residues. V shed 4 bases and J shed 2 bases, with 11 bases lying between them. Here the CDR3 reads CSAKYTGQETQYF. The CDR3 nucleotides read TGCAGTGCTAAGTACACGGGTCAAGAGACCCAGTACTTC.

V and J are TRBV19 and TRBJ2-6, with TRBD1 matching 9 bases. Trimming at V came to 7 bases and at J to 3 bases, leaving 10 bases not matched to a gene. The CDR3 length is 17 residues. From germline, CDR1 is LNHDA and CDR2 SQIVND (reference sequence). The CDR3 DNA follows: TGTGCCAGTAACACAGGGGGCCAGAACTATGGGGCCAACGTCCTGACTTTC. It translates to CASNTGGQNYGANVLTF.

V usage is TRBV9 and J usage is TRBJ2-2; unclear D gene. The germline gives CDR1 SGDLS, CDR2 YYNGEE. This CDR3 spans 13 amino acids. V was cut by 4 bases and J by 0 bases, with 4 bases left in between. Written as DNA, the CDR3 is TGTGCCAGCAGCAGGACGAACACCGGGGAGCTGTTTTTT. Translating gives CASSRTNTGELFF.

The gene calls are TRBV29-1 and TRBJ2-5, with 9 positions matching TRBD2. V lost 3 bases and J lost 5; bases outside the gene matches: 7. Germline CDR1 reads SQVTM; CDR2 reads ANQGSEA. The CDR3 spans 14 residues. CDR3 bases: TGCAGCGTTGACGGCGGGGGGGCTCGGGAGACCCAGTACTTC. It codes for CSVDGGGARETQYF.

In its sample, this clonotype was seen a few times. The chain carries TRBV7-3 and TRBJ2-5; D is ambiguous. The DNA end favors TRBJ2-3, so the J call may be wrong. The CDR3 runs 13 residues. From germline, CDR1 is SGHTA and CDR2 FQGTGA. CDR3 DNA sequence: TGTGCCAGCAGCTTAGGCCGGGCTGAGACGCAGTATTTT. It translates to CASSLGRAETQYF.

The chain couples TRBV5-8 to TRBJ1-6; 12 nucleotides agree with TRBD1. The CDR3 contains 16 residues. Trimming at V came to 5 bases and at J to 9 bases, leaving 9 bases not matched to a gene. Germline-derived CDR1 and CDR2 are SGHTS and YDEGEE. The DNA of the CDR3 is TGTGCCAGCAGTGCCGGGACAGGGGGCATGAGTTCACCCCTCCACTTT. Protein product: CASSAGTGGMSSPLHF.